Below, 7 T cell receptor beta chains from the same sample are listed, as sequenced in a study of cytomegalovirus exposure and HLA in healthy donors. Vbeta (60) and Jbeta (13) primers were used in the PCR. Profiled with immunoSEQ multiplex PCR; TCRdb holds only in-frame clones, not every one. Of 200,000 to 250,000 clones in the sample, about 80% were seen once. Material for sequencing was PBMCs. These receptors all come from a woman in her thirties or forties in good health and CMV-seropositive.

The V and J genes are TRBV6-4 and TRBJ1-2, with 7 bases lining up with TRBD1. With V trimmed by 2 bases and J by 8 bases, 11 bases remained unmatched. This CDR3 has 15 amino acids. Germline V CDR1 and CDR2: MRHNA, SNTAGT. Here the CDR3 reads CASSDDRAGMVGYTF. In nucleotides, the CDR3 is TGTGCCAGCAGTGACGACAGGGCGGGAATGGTAGGCTACACCTTC.

The chain recombines TRBV11-2 with TRBJ2-2; no definite D call. The germline CDR1 and CDR2 sequences are SGHAT and FQNNGV. The germline V and J ends were trimmed by 1 base and 6 bases, with 15 bases remaining between them. The CDR3 contains 16 residues. The CDR3 DNA is TGTGCCAGCAGCTTAGTTTCAGGCCCCCCCGCCGGGGAGCTGTTTTTT. Protein sequence: CASSLVSGPPAGELFF.

V gene TRBV11-3 combines with J gene TRBJ2-1; no clear D gene. Trimming left V 3 bases short and J 4 bases short, with 7 bases between. Germline assignment: CDR1 SGHNT and CDR2 YENEEA. The CDR3 runs to 13 residues. In DNA form, the CDR3 reads TGTGCCAGCAGCTTGGGCTTGTACAATGAGCAGTTCTTC. Its protein is CASSLGLYNEQFF.

This clone has just a few counts. The identical CDR3 is also encoded by other nucleotide sequences in the sample. The J gene is TRBJ1-4, the V gene TRBV7-2; perhaps TRBD1 as D (5 bases). There are 15 residues in the CDR3. The germline V gene encodes CDR1 SGHTA and CDR2 FQGNSA. Trimming took 2 bases from V and 5 from J, leaving 12 bases between them. The CDR3 region has the DNA TGTGCCAGCAGCTTAAGCGGGGCCTTAAATGAAAAACTGTTTTTT. This translates into CASSLSGALNEKLFF.

The rearrangement joins TRBV9 to TRBJ2-3; TRBD2 matches 9 bases. Germline V gene lookup returns CDR1 SGDLS and CDR2 YYNGEE. V gave up 0 bases and J gave up 0 bases; unmatched junction bases: 8. The CDR3 loop spans 18 amino acids. The DNA of the CDR3 is TGTGCCAGCAGCGTAGGGCCTAGCGGGACGAGAAGCACAGATACGCAGTATTTT. This sequence encodes CASSVGPSGTRSTDTQYF.

This clone was seen a handful of times. The genes are TRBV5-1 and TRBJ1-3; no firm D call. Trimming left V 0 bases short and J 0 bases short, with 10 bases between. The CDR3 is 16 amino acids. The germline gives CDR1 SGHRS, CDR2 YFSETQ. CDR3 protein: CASSLAYASSGNTIYF. The CDR3 region has the DNA TGCGCCAGCAGCTTGGCTTATGCCAGCTCTGGAAACACCATATATTTT.

The gene calls are TRBV7-2 and TRBJ2-1, with a tentative D call TRBD2 (7 bases). This CDR3 region has 15 residues. Germline lookup yields CDR1 SGHTA and CDR2 FQGNSA. Trimming removed 3 bases at V and 10 bases at J, with 19 bases between. The CDR3 sequence: CASSFRGGGSQEQFF. Here the CDR3 DNA reads TGTGCCAGCAGCTTTCGAGGGGGGGGTTCTCAGGAGCAGTTCTTC.